This T cell receptor (beta chain) derives from a study of shared clonotypes between healthy human individuals (TCRdb year 2020). Background on the whole study: The cohort comprised a couple of women and a few men aged 18 to 49 years. Per donor, three plates each were used for CD4 naive and CD4 memory, two for CD8 naive, and one for CD8 memory. Blood TCR repertoires of five healthy adults were deeply sequenced to estimate repertoire size and the extent of clonotype sharing between individuals. To increase sequencing depth and limit assay-specific biases, TCR repertoire library preparation and sequencing were carried out by different laboratories using diverse techniques. Per donor, leukapheresis produced somewhere between about 0.94 and 9.5 billion PBMCs. Results the study describes overall, beyond this receptor: Higher generation probabilities were observed for clonotypes shared by all four sorted-subset donors than for non-shared clonotypes. Because the study included a small number of donors, the genetic and exposure-history diversity represented was limited. Sampling was restricted to blood, and TCR repertoires in tissues likely differ from the TCR repertoires found in blood. Incomplete sequencing was indicated by rarefaction of sorted-subset datasets, despite the large sequencing depth. Based on pairwise subsampling, the degree of clonotype sharing among donors was expected to be affected by sequencing depth. Naive subsets generally had larger estimated clonotype richness than memory subsets did. Sharing across four donors was observed for around 5% of naive CD4, over 3% of naive CD8, 2.3% of memory CD4, and around 0.42% of memory CD8 clonotypes.

CD8 naive samples were obtained by positive selection for CCR7 among CD45RO-negative cells, yielding a CD45RA+CCR7+ population from which TemRA cells were excluded. The donors were healthy, HIV-negative adults with no recently reported acute infections or vaccinations. All donors were Caucasian adults living in Nashville, Tennessee, USA. After blood collection by leukapheresis, PBMCs were isolated using Ficoll-Histopaque density gradient centrifugation and then cryopreserved in the vapor phase of liquid nitrogen. Analytical flow cytometry was used to check the purity and quantity of every magnetically sorted T cell population. Genomic DNA was isolated from every sorted fraction and measured by UV absorbance on a Nanodrop 2000c. About this clone: Its recognized antigen is unknown. The record has no base qualities; no much larger clone is one base away.

Using the deep immunoSEQ assay, TCR CDR3 regions were amplified from genomic DNA by multiplex PCR. Extracted genomic DNA from each cell subset was distributed evenly across all wells of several immunoSEQ 96-well plates, and each plate was treated as a replicate. For sorted subsets, 150 to 200 ng genomic DNA, equal to some 28,000 T cell genomes, was loaded into each replicate PCR. Purified libraries were measured with a Qubit 3.0 fluorometer, size-checked on a Bioanalyzer 2100, and measured again with the KAPA Library Quantification kit. Every immunoSEQ 96-well plate was sequenced on a separate single-read 150-cycle Illumina NextSeq 550 flow cell. The paper's processing steps were these. Because the immunoSEQ output held only junctional sequences and lacked quality scores, the filtering could not match the filtering applied to full-length reads. Sequences were annotated with PyIR, a Python wrapper for IgBLAST v1.9, and V/J genes and CDR3 were assigned using IMGT germline references. Any read was removed if the V/J assignment was weak (E-value above 1e-6), the CDR3 was missing, or the read contained stop codons, out-of-frame junctions, or ambiguous translated residues. A V3J clonotype was defined by an identical inferred V gene, J gene, and CDR3 amino acid sequence. Percentage overlap between repertoires was calculated by dividing the number of shared unique clonotypes by the size of the smaller repertoire. Richness of each repertoire was evaluated using RTK rarefaction, the Chao1 estimator, and Recon v2.1 estimates of unobserved clonotypes. OLGA was used to compute generation probabilities for all TCRbeta clonotypes that the gDNA method yielded from a handful of donors. In its TCRdb copy, this immuneACCESS table keeps in-frame sequences only and misses some clones. Where compared with another copy, unresolved V genes explain less than half of these, and the others have no known cause. V, J and clone size are those of that table, while D and trimming were read from the DNA. The sample table shows 660,000 or so clones, and around 96% are seen once. The ten largest clonotypes hold around 0.1% of the sample.

The receptor's source is a woman aged 25 to 45 in good health. Sequenced input: naive CD8+ T cells sorted from blood. The sample's cell subset or site label, in plain terms: CD45RA+CCR7+.

This receptor has the CDR3 CASSLFRRTTSGSRNEQFF. At the DNA level, the sequence is TGTGCCAGCAGCTTATTTCGGAGAACGACTAGCGGGAGTCGTAATGAGCAGTTCTTC. The chain links TRBV7-9 with TRBJ2-1, and 12 junctional nucleotides match TRBD2. For this chain, trimming is 2 bases at the V end and 7 bases at the J end, and the number of junction bases without a gene match is 15. The CDR3 has 19 amino acids, counting the end cysteine and phenylalanine. Only the CDR3 portion is preserved as DNA: 57 bases, with reading frame beginning at the first base. CDR1 SEHNR and CDR2 FQNEAQ were looked up in the germline V gene (reference sequence).